This TCR beta chain derives from a study of blood T cells in healthy people across ages. Study-wide results and limits: Getting older went along with TCR beta diversity per million T cells dropping roughly linearly.

As concerns this clonotype: The antigen remains undetermined.

Next came a second PCR, run for about 6 to 11 cycles, which used a sample-barcoded 5' primer along with a J-beta primer mix. Through a template-switch adaptor with 12 random nucleotides, each cDNA molecule received a tag. Each single sample gave us at least 3 million CDR3-containing paired-end reads. MiXCR, applied by TCRdb to the 5' RACE reads, yields one record per CDR3 protein. The data show about 2 million distinct CDR3 sequences, about 50% seen once. The origin of this receptor is a woman aged 35 to 49 in good health. Input material: blood.

The CDR3 protein is CATSARLAGGLNEQFF. The CDR3 DNA reads TGTGCCACCAGCGCCCGACTAGCGGGGGGATTAAATGAGCAGTTCTTC. This rearrangement joins TRBV15 to TRBJ2-1, with 13 bases that match TRBD2. The germline V gene encodes CDR1 LNHNV and CDR2 YYDKDF (reference sequence). V trimming: 5 bases; J trimming: 7 bases; junction bases outside the gene matches: 8. This CDR3 is built from 16 residues.